The present TCR beta chain was sequenced within a study of blood T cell repertoires in COVID-19. Overall study: COVID-19 samples, acute and convalescent, were from the United States, Italy and Spain. The analysed material was cDNA or gDNA that came from T cells, B-cell-depleted T cells, or PBMCs.

Per the original data handling: The assay estimated nucleated cells by amplifying reference gene primers. Sequencing was performed with immunoSEQ multiplex PCR; in TCRdb, only in-frame clones are kept and a portion is missing. That table furnishes V, J and clone size, whereas the DNA furnished D and trimming. The table lists approximately 210,000 clones, approximately 77% of them singletons. V gave up 4 bases and J gave up 5 bases; unmatched junction bases: 4. Per the germline V gene, CDR1 is SNHLY and CDR2 is FYNNEI. The CDR3 length is 14 residues. This sequence was found in a woman of 80 years or more with acute or convalescent COVID-19. Sequenced: peripheral blood. This chain uses TRBV2 with TRBJ1-4; 7 nucleotides align to TRBD1. The chain's CDR3 is CASSGRDRNEKLFF. The CDR3 coding sequence is TGTGCCAGCAGTGGCCGGGACAGAAATGAAAAACTGTTTTTT. Using reference TRBV2 and TRBJ1-4 for the parts outside the CDR3, the full variable domain is EPEVTQTPSHQVTQMGQEVILRCVPISNHLYFYWYRQILGQKVEFLVSFYNNEISEKSEIFDDQFSVERPDGSNFTLKIRSTKLEDSAMYFCASSGRDRNEKLFFGSGTQLSVL.